This T cell receptor (beta chain) was recorded in a study of blood T cells in healthy people across ages. Alongside a J-beta primer mix, a sample-barcoded 5' primer served in a second PCR lasting 7 to 11 cycles. TCRdb fed the 5' RACE reads into MiXCR, producing one record per CDR3 protein. The sample has fewer than 700,000 distinct CDR3 sequences, 40% to 45% seen once; the top ten hold about 30%. Germline V CDR1 and CDR2: SGHVS, FNYEAQ. The CDR3 is 17 residues long. The trim removed 1 base at V and 3 bases at J, leaving 11 bases unmatched. No fewer than 6.5 million PBMCs went into each sample. Study-wide results and caveats: There were more naive CD4+ cells and higher diversity in long-lived donors than in aged donors. Researchers deemed the diversity estimates from one million T cells underestimates.

With respect to this clonotype: Antigen: not known.

V gene TRBV7-6 combines with J gene TRBJ2-7; 8 bases fit TRBD1. This clonotype originated in an elderly man in good health. The sample consisted of blood. The CDR3 DNA follows: TGTGCCAGCAGCTTAGGGTCGACAGGGGAAATTCTCTACGAGCAGTACTTC. Protein product: CASSLGSTGEILYEQYF.